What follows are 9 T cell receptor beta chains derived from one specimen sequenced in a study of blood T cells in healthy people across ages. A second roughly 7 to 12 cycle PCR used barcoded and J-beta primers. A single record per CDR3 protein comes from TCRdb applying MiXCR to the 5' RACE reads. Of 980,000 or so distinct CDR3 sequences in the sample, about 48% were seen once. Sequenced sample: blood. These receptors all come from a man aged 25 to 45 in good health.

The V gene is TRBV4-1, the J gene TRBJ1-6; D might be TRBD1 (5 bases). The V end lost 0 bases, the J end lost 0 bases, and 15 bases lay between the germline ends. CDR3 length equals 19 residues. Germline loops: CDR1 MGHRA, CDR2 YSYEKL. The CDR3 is CASSQDFRDQSSYNSPLHF. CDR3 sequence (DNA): TGCGCCAGCAGCCAAGATTTTAGGGACCAGAGCTCCTATAATTCACCCCTCCACTTT.

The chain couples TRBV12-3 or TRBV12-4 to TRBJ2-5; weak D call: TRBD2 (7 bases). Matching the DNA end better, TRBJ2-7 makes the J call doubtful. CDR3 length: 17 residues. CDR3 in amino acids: CASSQSFSPGGLYEQYF. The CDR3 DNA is TGTGCCAGCAGTCAAAGCTTTAGCCCCGGGGGGCTGTACGAGCAGTACTTC.

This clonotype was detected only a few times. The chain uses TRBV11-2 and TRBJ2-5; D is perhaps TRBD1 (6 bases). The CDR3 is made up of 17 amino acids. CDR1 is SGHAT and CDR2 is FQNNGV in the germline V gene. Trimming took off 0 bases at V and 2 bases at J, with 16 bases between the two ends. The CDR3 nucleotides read TGTGCCAGCAGCTTAGATCCCTTATCGCAGGGGCAAGAGACCCAGTACTTC. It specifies CASSLDPLSQGQETQYF.

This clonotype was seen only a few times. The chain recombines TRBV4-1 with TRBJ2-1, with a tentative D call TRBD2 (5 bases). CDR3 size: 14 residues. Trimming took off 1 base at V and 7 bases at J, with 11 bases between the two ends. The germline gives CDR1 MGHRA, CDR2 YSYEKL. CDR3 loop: CASSQVRGRNEQFF. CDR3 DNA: TGCGCCAGCAGCCAAGTTCGGGGAAGGAATGAGCAGTTCTTC.

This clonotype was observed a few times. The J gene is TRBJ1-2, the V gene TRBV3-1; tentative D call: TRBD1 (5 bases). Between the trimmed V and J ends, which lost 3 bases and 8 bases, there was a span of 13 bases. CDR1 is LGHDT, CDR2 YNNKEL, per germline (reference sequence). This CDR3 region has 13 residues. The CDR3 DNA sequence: TGTGCCAGCAGCCAGACCAGGGCAGCCGGCTACACCTTC. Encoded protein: CASSQTRAAGYTF.

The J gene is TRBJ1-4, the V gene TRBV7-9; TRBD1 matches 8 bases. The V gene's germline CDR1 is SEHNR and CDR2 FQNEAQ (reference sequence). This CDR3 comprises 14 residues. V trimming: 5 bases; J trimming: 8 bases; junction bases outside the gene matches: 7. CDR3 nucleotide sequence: TGTGCCAGCAGCCTGGACAGGGCGACAGAAAAACTGTTTTTT. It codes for CASSLDRATEKLFF.

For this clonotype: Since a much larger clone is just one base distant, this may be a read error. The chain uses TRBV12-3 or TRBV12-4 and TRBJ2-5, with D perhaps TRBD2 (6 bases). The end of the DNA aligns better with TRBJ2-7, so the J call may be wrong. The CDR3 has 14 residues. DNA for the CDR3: TGTGCCGGCAGTTCAAGCGGCGGGATTTACGAGCAGTACTTC. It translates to CAGSSSGGIYEQYF.

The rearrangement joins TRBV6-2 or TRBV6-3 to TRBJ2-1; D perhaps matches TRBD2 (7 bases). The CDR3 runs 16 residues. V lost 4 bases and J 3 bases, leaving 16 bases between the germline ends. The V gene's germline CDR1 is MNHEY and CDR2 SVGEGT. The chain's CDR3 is CASSSEGGGFYNEQFF. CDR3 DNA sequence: TGTGCCAGCAGTTCAGAGGGCGGGGGCTTCTACAATGAGCAGTTCTTC.

DNA for the CDR3: TGCAGCGTTGCGTCGGGAGTGCTGTCCTACAATGAGCAGTTCTTC. Its protein is CSVASGVLSYNEQFF. The chain employs TRBV29-1 and TRBJ2-1, with D possibly TRBD2 on 6 matching bases. Per germline, CDR1 SQVTM and CDR2 ANQGSEA. This CDR3 is 15 amino acids long. Trimming shortened V by 4 bases and J by 1 base, and 14 bases separated the two germline ends.